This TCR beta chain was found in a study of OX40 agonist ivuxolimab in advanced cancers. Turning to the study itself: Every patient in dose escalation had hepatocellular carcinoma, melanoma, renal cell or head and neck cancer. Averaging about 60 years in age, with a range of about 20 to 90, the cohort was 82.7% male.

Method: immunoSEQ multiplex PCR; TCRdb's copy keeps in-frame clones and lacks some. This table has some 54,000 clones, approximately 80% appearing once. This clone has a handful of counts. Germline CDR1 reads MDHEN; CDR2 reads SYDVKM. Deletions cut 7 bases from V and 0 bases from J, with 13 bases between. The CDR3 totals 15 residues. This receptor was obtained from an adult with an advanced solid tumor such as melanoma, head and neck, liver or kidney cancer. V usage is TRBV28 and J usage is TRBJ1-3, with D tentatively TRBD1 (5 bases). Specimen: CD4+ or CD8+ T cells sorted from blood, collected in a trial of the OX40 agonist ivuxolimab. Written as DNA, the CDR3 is TGTGCCAGCATCTTGCGGGGGACCTCTGGAAACACCATATATTTT. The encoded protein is CASILRGTSGNTIYF.